This is a list of T cell receptor beta chains from one sample in a study of molecular identifiers for immune sequencing clone quantification. TCRdb independently ran MiXCR on the PCR reads; one entry per CDR3 protein. Among a few hundred thousand distinct CDR3 sequences listed, roughly 23% were seen once. The sample taken for sequencing was naive CD8+ T cells from blood, with Jurkat cell RNA spiked in. The receptors were gathered from a human donor in good health. Some libraries in this study had Jurkat cell RNA spiked in. The CDR3 runs from the conserved cysteine through the conserved F or W. A D gene is named only where the DNA matches it firmly. Only part of the rows carry a size: once, few, many, or a class if the clone is expanded.

clone size,V gene,D gene,J gene,CDR3 protein,CDR3 DNA
few,TRBV30,-,TRBJ2-7,CAWDQSYEQYF,TGTGCCTGGGACCAGAGCTACGAGCAGTACTTC
many,TRBV4-3,-,TRBJ2-5,CASSQSPLSQETQYF,TGCGCCAGCAGCCAAAGTCCGCTCAGCCAAGAGACCCAGTACTTC
-,TRBV12-3/TRBV12-4,-,TRBJ1-1,CASSSVQETGNTEAFF,TGTGCCAGCAGTTCAGTACAGGAAACGGGGAACACTGAAGCTTTCTTT
few,TRBV12-3/TRBV12-4,TRBD2,TRBJ2-3,CASSSSGGRYTDTQYF,TGTGCCAGCAGTTCTAGCGGGGGACGCTACACAGATACGCAGTATTTT
many,TRBV7-8,TRBD2,TRBJ2-3,CASTQPSSGDTDTQYF,TGTGCCAGCACCCAACCCTCTAGCGGAGACACAGATACGCAGTATTTT
many,TRBV29-1,TRBD1,TRBJ2-7,CSVEDSLGGTGPYEQYF,TGCAGCGTTGAAGATTCTTTGGGAGGGACAGGGCCCTACGAGCAGTACTTC
-,TRBV4-1,TRBD1,TRBJ2-7,CASSQGGQGVIAYEQYF,TGCGCCAGCAGCCAAGGAGGACAGGGGGTCATTGCCTACGAGCAGTACTTC
many,TRBV30,TRBD2,TRBJ2-3,CAWSGGIGLAGTDTQYF,TGTGCCTGGAGTGGGGGAATTGGACTAGCGGGCACAGATACGCAGTATTTT
many,TRBV7-9,TRBD1,TRBJ1-5,CASSLAGQGNQPQHF,TGTGCCAGCAGCTTAGCTGGACAGGGCAATCAGCCCCAGCATTTT
-,TRBV7-9,-,TRBJ2-7,CASSYGEHYEQYF,TGTGCCAGCAGCTATGGAGAGCACTACGAGCAGTACTTC
-,TRBV12-3/TRBV12-4,TRBD2,TRBJ2-1,CASSFPSGYNEQFF,TGTGCCAGCAGTTTCCCTAGCGGCTACAATGAGCAGTTCTTC
-,TRBV14,-,TRBJ2-3,CASSQDRRGPDTQYF,TGCGCCAGCAGCCAAGATCGGAGGGGCCCAGATACGCAGTATTTT
-,TRBV5-8,TRBD1,TRBJ2-3,CASSLPRDSLTDTQYF,TGTGCCAGCAGCTTGCCCCGGGACAGTTTAACAGATACGCAGTATTTT
many,TRBV4-3,-,TRBJ1-6,CASSQGQNSPLHF,TGCGCCAGCAGCCAAGGACAGAATTCACCCCTCCACTTT
-,TRBV19,TRBD1,TRBJ2-2,CASAIDRVTGELFF,TGTGCCAGTGCTATCGACAGGGTCACCGGGGAGCTGTTTTTT
-,TRBV4-3,-,TRBJ1-1,CASSQGIRGLNTEAFF,TGCGCCAGCAGCCAAGGGATTAGGGGATTGAACACTGAAGCTTTCTTT
few,TRBV5-3,TRBD2,TRBJ2-1,CASSFHGSGEYNEQFF,TGTGCCAGCAGCTTCCACGGTAGCGGGGAGTACAATGAGCAGTTCTTC
many,TRBV5-1,TRBD2,TRBJ2-5,CASSVYSGRMSETQYF,TGCGCCAGCAGCGTCTATAGCGGGAGAATGTCGGAGACCCAGTACTTC